Given below is one T cell receptor (beta chain) in context. TCRdb used MiXCR to reprocess the 5' RACE reads, holding one entry per CDR3 protein. The table includes over 350,000 distinct CDR3 sequences, approximately 16% detected once. These data originate in a study of T-cell memory formation after mild COVID-19. V gave up 5 bases and J gave up 2 bases, with 13 bases separating them. The CDR3 is 15 amino acids. The specimen was PBMCs or a T cell subset sorted from them (not recorded which). The J gene is TRBJ1-5, the V gene TRBV12-3 or TRBV12-4; D may be TRBD1 (6 bases). This sequence originates from a man between 18 and 35 years old who had mild COVID-19 (a few samples of this study predate the infection). Cell type and time point are not known. Written as DNA, the CDR3 is TGTGCCAGCAGTCTGACAGGCCTCGGCAATCAGCCCCAGCATTTT. Protein sequence: CASSLTGLGNQPQHF.